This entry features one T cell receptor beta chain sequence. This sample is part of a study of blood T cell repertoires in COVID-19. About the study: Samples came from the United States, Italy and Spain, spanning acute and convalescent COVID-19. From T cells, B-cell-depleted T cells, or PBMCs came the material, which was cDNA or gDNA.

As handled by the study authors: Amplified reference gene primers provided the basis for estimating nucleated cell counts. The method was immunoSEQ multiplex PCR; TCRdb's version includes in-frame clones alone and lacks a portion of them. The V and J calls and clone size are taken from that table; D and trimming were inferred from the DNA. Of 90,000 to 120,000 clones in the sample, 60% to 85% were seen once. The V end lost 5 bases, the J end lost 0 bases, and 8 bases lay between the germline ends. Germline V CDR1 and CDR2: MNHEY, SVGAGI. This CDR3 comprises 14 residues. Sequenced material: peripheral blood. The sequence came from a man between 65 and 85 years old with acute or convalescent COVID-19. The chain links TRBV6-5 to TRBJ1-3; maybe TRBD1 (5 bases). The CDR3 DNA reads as TGTGCCAGCAGTCGACAGATCTCTGGAAACACCATATATTTT. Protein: CASSRQISGNTIYF.